This T cell receptor beta chain was sequenced in a study of blood T cell repertoires in COVID-19. Looking at the study overall: Samples came from the United States, Italy and Spain, spanning acute and convalescent COVID-19.

Source study methods: Amplification from reference gene primers served as the basis for estimated nucleated cell counts. Profiled with immunoSEQ multiplex PCR; TCRdb holds only in-frame clones, not every one. For V, J and clone size, that table is used; D and trimming come from the DNA. In the table there are around 160,000 clones, around 80% of which are singletons. The CDR3 spans 16 residues. The V and J ends lost 3 bases and 1 base respectively, with 14 bases between them. Germline V gene sequence: CDR1 MNHNS, CDR2 SASEGT. The clonotype originates from a woman aged 55-69 years who had recovered from COVID-19. This chain links TRBV6-1 with TRBJ2-3; D is possibly TRBD1 (5 bases). Sequenced sample: PBMCs or T cells enriched from blood (not recorded which). CDR3: CASSDPGWWGTDTQYF. CDR3 DNA: TGTGCCAGCAGTGACCCAGGGTGGTGGGGCACAGATACGCAGTATTTT.